This T cell receptor beta chain was recovered during a study of T-cell reconstitution after alpha-beta-depleted transplantation in children. Unique molecular identifiers featured in how the TCRbeta library was prepared. TCRdb reprocessed the PCR reads via MiXCR and lists one record per CDR3 protein. This sample has 800,000 to 1,000,000 distinct CDR3 sequences, with roughly 29% found just once. In its sample, this clonotype was seen once. The CDR3 loop spans 12 amino acids. V was cut by 5 bases and J by 7 bases, with 11 bases left in between. The germline CDR1 and CDR2 sequences are MNHEY and SVGEGT. The source is a boy younger than two who had a stem cell transplant for SCID, so the T cells may come from the graft donor. V is TRBV6-2 or TRBV6-3 and J is TRBJ1-1; TRBD1 might be the D (5 bases). This sample comprised PBMCs, mostly from graft donor cells, obtained 360 days after TCRalphabeta/CD19-depleted stem cell transplant. In nucleotides, the CDR3 is TGTGCCAGCAGTGGCTTTAGGGGTGAAGCTTTCTTT. Its protein product is CASSGFRGEAFF.